The 13 T cell receptor beta chains reported below all come from one sample, sequenced in a study of graft-versus-host responses after intestinal transplantation. Their antigens are not known. Only in-frame clones appear in the TCRdb table, and some are missing; sequencing was by immunoSEQ multiplex PCR. This table has 45,000 to 60,000 clones, 92% appearing once. The material sequenced was unstimulated CD4+ T cells sorted from spleen or lymph node cells, taken before transplant. These receptors were taken from a human donor who was the organ donor for an intestinal transplant.

The chain joins TRBV7-2 to TRBJ2-4, with TRBD2 as a possible D gene (5 bases). Trimming shortened V by 3 bases and J by 0 bases, and 12 bases separated the two germline ends. Germline CDR1 is SGHTA and CDR2 is FQGNSA. The CDR3 is made up of 16 amino acids. The CDR3: CASSFRESGAKNIQYF. The CDR3 bases are TGTGCCAGCAGCTTCCGGGAAAGCGGAGCCAAAAACATTCAGTACTTC.

The rearrangement joins TRBV10-3 to TRBJ1-2, with 8 bases matching TRBD1. Germline V gives CDR1 ENHRY, CDR2 SYGVKD. V gave up 3 bases and J gave up 4 bases; unmatched junction bases: 10. This CDR3 contains 16 residues. Written as DNA, the CDR3 is TGTGCCATCAGTGACCCCGTACAGGGGGTTGGCTATGGCTACACCTTC. Translation gives CAISDPVQGVGYGYTF.

The chain carries TRBV7-2 and TRBJ1-4, with 11 bases lining up with TRBD1. The CDR3 runs to 17 residues. Trimming removed 3 bases from V and 2 bases from J; junction bases left unmatched: 5. CDR1 and CDR2 (germline): SGHTA, FQGNSA. The CDR3 loop reads CASSLGGTGGTNEKLFF. DNA of the CDR3: TGTGCCAGCAGCTTGGGTGGGACAGGGGGGACTAATGAAAAACTGTTTTTT.

The chain has TRBV30 and TRBJ1-6, with 11 nucleotides matching TRBD1. J gave up 6 bases and V 3 bases, and 4 bases lay outside the gene matches. This CDR3 comprises 15 residues. CDR1 is GTSNPN, CDR2 SVGIG, per germline (reference sequence). The CDR3 DNA sequence: TGTGCCTGGAGCGGGGGGACAGGGGGTAATTCACCCCTCCACTTT. Translated, it gives CAWSGGTGGNSPLHF.

The chain carries TRBV7-4 and TRBJ2-7, with D perhaps matching TRBD1 (6 bases). The V and J ends lost 6 bases and 3 bases respectively, with 15 bases between them. CDR3 length equals 14 residues. CDR1 is SGHVT, CDR2 SQSDAQ, per germline. CDR3 sequence (DNA): TGTGCCAGCAGACGAAAAGGACAGATCTACGAGCAGTACTTC. Protein product: CASRRKGQIYEQYF.

CDR3 DNA: TGTGCCAGCAGCTTGGGGGCTCGGGAGCAGTACTTC. This encodes CASSLGAREQYF. The chain carries TRBV11-2 and TRBJ2-7, with D perhaps TRBD1 (6 bases). There are 12 residues in the CDR3. Germline V gene sequence: CDR1 SGHAT, CDR2 FQNNGV. Between the trimmed V and J ends, which lost 3 bases and 7 bases, there was a span of 10 bases.

CDR3 DNA: TGCGCCAGCAGCTTACAATCGGATACGCAGTATTTT. Translating it yields CASSLQSDTQYF. The V and J genes are TRBV5-1 and TRBJ2-3; D not resolved. CDR3 length: 12 residues. V dropped 2 bases and J dropped 6 bases, with 7 bases sitting between them. Germline loops: CDR1 SGHRS, CDR2 YFSETQ. The full variable domain, its missing parts supplied by reference TRBV5-1 and TRBJ2-3, is KAGVTQTPRYLIKTRGQQVTLSCSPISGHRSVSWYQQTPGQGLQFLFEYFSETQRNKGNFPGRFSGRQFSNSRSEMNVSTLELGDSALYLCASSLQSDTQYFGPGTRLTVL.

The rearrangement joins TRBV4-2 to TRBJ1-1; no clear D gene. Per the germline V gene, CDR1 is LGHNA and CDR2 is YNFKEQ. The CDR3 loop spans 18 amino acids. Trimming shortened V by 0 bases and J by 0 bases, and 17 bases separated the two germline ends. The CDR3 nucleotides are TGTGCCAGCAGCCAAGACTCTAACAGTCCCCTTATGAACACTGAAGCTTTCTTT. Translation: CASSQDSNSPLMNTEAFF.

V is TRBV5-1 and J is TRBJ1-2, with D maybe TRBD1 (5 bases). The V and J ends lost 2 bases and 4 bases respectively, with 12 bases between them. CDR3 length: 14 amino acids. Germline lookup yields CDR1 SGHRS and CDR2 YFSETQ. The CDR3: CASSFLGEGYGYTF. CDR3 DNA sequence: TGCGCCAGCAGCTTCCTAGGGGAGGGCTATGGCTACACCTTC.

This sequence joins TRBV6-5 and TRBJ2-3; D is undetermined. The CDR3 has 16 amino acids. Germline V gene lookup returns CDR1 MNHEY and CDR2 SVGAGI. The V gene lost 2 bases and the J gene lost 4 bases, with 16 bases spanning the gap. CDR3 sequence (DNA): TGTGCCAGCAGTTACCTTGGTAGCACGGGCCCAGATACGCAGTATTTT. Its translation is CASSYLGSTGPDTQYF.

The V gene is TRBV11-2, the J gene TRBJ1-4; the D is unclear. Between the trimmed V and J ends, which lost 10 bases and 2 bases, there was a span of 11 bases. Germline assignment: CDR1 SGHAT and CDR2 FQNNGV. The CDR3 has 13 amino acids. As DNA, the CDR3 is TGTGCCACCACCCAACGCACTAATGAAAAACTGTTTTTT. This sequence encodes CATTQRTNEKLFF. Filled out from reference TRBV11-2 and TRBJ1-4, the complete variable domain reads EAGVAQSPRYKIIEKRQSVAFWCNPISGHATLYWYQQILGQGPKLLIQFQNNGVVDDSQLPKDRFSAERLKGVDSTLKIQPAKLEDSAVYLCATTQRTNEKLFFGSGTQLSVL.

The rearrangement joins TRBV5-1 to TRBJ1-1, with unresolved D. CDR1 and CDR2 from the germline V gene are SGHRS and YFSETQ. Trimming removed 1 base at V and 6 bases at J, with 7 bases between. This CDR3 is built from 12 residues. The CDR3 nucleotides are TGCGCCAGCAGCTTGTGGGGAGCTGAAGCTTTCTTT. Residues: CASSLWGAEAFF.

This clone came up once. V gene TRBV19 combines with J gene TRBJ2-1, with 9 bases matching TRBD2. The CDR3 loop spans 14 amino acids. V gave up 1 base and J gave up 8 bases; unmatched junction bases: 3. Looked up from germline, CDR1 is LNHDA and CDR2 is SQIVND (reference sequence). DNA of the CDR3: TGTGCCAGTAGTATAGGAGCGGGAGGCGATGAGCAGTTCTTC. This codes for CASSIGAGGDEQFF.